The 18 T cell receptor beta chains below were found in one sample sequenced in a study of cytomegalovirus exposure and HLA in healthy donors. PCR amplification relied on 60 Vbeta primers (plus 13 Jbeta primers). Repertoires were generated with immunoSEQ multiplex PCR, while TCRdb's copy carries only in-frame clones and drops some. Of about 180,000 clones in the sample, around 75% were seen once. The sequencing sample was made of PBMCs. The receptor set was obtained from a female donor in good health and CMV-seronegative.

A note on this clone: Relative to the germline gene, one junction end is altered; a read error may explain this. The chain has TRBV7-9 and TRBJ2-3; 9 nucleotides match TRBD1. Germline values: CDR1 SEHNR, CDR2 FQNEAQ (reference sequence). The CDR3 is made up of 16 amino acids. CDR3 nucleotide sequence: TGTTCCAGCAGCTTAAGCCCCGGACAGGGGACAGATACGCAGTATTTT. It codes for CSSSLSPGQGTDTQYF. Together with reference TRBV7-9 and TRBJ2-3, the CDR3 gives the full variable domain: DTGVSQNPRHKITKRGQNVTFRCDPISEHNRLYWYRQTLGQGPEFLTYFQNEAQLEKSRLLSDRFSAERPKGSFSTLEIQRTEQGDSAMYLCSSSLSPGQGTDTQYFGPGTRLTVL.

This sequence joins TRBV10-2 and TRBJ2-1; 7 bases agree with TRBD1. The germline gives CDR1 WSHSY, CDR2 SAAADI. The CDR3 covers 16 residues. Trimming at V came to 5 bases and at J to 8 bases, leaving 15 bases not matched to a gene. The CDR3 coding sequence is TGCGCCAGCAGTCACACAAGACAGGGTCGTTGGGATGAGCAGTTCTTC. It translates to CASSHTRQGRWDEQFF.

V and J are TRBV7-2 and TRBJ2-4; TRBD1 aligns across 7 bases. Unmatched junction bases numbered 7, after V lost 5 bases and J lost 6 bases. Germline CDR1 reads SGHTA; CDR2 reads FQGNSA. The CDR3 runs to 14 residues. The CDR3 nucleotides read TGTGCCAGCAGCCTGGGACAGCCGGGAAACATTCAGTACTTC. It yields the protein CASSLGQPGNIQYF. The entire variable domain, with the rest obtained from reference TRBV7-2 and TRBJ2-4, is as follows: GAGVSQSPSNKVTEKGKDVELRCDPISGHTALYWYRQSLGQGLEFLIYFQGNSAPDKSGLPSDRFSAERTGGSVSTLTIQRTQQEDSAVYLCASSLGQPGNIQYFGAGTRLSVL.

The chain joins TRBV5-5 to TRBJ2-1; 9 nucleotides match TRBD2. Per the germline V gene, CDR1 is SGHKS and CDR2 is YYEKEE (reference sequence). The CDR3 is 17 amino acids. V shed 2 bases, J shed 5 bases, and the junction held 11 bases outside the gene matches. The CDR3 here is CASSFLWAGGPDNEQFF. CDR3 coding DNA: TGTGCCAGCAGCTTCCTGTGGGCGGGAGGGCCAGACAATGAGCAGTTCTTC.

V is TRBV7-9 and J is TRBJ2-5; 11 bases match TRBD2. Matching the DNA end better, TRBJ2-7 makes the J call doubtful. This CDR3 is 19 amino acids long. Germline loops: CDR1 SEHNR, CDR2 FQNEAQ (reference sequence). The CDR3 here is CASSSTGLAGRPSSYEQYF. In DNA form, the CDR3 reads TGTGCCAGCAGCTCTACCGGACTAGCGGGCCGACCGAGCTCCTACGAGCAGTACTTC.

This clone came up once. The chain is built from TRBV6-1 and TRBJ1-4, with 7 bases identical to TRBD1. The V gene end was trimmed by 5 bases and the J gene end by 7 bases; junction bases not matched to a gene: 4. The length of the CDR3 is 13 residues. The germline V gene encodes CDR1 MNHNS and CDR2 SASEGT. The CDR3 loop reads CASSTGVVEKLFF. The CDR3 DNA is TGTGCCAGCAGTACAGGGGTGGTTGAAAAACTGTTTTTT.

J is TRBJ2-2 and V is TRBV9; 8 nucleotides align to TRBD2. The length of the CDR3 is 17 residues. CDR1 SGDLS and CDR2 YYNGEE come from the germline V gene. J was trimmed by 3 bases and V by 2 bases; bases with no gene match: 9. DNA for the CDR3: TGTGCCAGCAGCGTCCCACTAGCGGAGGGGGACACCGGGGAGCTGTTTTTT. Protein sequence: CASSVPLAEGDTGELFF.

CDR3 region: CASSAAGGTEAFF. The DNA of the CDR3 is TGCGCCAGCAGCGCGGCCGGGGGAACTGAAGCTTTCTTT. The chain joins TRBV4-3 to TRBJ1-1; D perhaps matches TRBD1 (5 bases). Germline V gives CDR1 LGHNA, CDR2 YSLEER. The CDR3 extends over 13 amino acids. V was trimmed by 5 bases and J by 5 bases, leaving 12 bases between them.

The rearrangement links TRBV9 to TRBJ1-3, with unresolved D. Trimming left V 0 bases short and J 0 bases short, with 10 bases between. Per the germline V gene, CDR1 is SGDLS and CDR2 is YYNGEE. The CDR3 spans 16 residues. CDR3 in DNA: TGTGCCAGCAGCGTAGGAGGTCAGAGCTCTGGAAACACCATATATTTT. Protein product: CASSVGGQSSGNTIYF.

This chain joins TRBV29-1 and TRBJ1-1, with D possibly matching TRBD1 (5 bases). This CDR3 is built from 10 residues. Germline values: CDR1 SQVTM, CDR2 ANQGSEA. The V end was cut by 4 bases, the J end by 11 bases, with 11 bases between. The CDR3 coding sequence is TGCAGCGTTGTTAATGGGGGGGCTTTCTTT. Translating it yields CSVVNGGAFF.

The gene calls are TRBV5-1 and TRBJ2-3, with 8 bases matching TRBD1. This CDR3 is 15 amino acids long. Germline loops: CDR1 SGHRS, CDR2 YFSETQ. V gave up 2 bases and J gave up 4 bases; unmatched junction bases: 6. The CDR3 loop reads CASSLETGESDTQYF. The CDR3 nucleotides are TGCGCCAGCAGCTTAGAGACAGGGGAATCAGATACGCAGTATTTT.

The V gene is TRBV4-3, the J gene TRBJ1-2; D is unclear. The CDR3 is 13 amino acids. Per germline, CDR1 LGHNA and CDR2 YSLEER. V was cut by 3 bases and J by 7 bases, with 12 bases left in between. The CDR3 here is CASSQPGSGGYTF. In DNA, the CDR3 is TGCGCCAGCAGCCAGCCAGGATCAGGTGGCTACACCTTC.

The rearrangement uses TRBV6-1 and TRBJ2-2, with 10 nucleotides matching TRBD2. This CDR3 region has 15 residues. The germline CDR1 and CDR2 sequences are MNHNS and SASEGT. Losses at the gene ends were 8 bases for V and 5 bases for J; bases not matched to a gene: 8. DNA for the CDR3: TGTGCCAGCCCCAGGACTAGCGGAGAGACCGGGGAGCTGTTTTTT. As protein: CASPRTSGETGELFF.

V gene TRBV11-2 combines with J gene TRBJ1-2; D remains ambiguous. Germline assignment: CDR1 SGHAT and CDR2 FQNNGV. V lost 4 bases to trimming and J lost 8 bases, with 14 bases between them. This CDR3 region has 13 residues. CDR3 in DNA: TGTGCCAGCAGCTCCGCCCTCCACCAGGGCTACACCTTC. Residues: CASSSALHQGYTF. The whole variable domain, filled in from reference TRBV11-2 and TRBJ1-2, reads EAGVAQSPRYKIIEKRQSVAFWCNPISGHATLYWYQQILGQGPKLLIQFQNNGVVDDSQLPKDRFSAERLKGVDSTLKIQPAKLEDSAVYLCASSSALHQGYTFGSGTRLTVV.

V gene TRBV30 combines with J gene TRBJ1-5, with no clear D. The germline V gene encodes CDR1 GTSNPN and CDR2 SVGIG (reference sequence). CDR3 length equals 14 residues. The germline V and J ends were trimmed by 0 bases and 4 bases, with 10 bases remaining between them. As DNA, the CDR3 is TGTGCCTGGAGTGTGAGGGCCCGGAATCAGCCCCAGCATTTT. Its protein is CAWSVRARNQPQHF.

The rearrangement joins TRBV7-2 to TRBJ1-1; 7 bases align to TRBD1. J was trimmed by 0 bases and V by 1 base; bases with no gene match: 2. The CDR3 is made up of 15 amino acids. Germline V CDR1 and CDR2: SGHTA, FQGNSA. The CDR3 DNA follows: TGTGCCAGCAGCTTAGGGGGGACAGTGAACACTGAAGCTTTCTTT. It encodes CASSLGGTVNTEAFF. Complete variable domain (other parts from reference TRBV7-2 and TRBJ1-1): GAGVSQSPSNKVTEKGKDVELRCDPISGHTALYWYRQSLGQGLEFLIYFQGNSAPDKSGLPSDRFSAERTGGSVSTLTIQRTQQEDSAVYLCASSLGGTVNTEAFFGQGTRLTVV.

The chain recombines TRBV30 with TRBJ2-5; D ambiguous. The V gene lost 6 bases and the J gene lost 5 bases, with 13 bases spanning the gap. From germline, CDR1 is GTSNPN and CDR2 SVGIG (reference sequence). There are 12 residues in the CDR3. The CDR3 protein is CACLQSGETQYF. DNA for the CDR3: TGTGCCTGTTTACAGTCTGGGGAGACCCAGTACTTC.

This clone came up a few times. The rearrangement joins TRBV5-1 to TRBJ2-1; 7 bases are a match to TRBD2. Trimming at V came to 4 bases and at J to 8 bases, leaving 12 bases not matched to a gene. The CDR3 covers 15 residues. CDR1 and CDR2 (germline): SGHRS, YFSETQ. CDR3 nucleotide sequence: TGCGCCAGCAGCCTCAACGCGGGGGTGGCGGATGAGCAGTTCTTC. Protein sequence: CASSLNAGVADEQFF.